This T cell receptor beta chain was identified during a study of response to subunit inactivated influenza vaccine. This clonotype was detected a few times. The antigen remains unidentified. TCRdb called the RT-PCR reads again in MiXCR, with one record for every CDR3 protein. The table lists some 850,000 distinct CDR3 sequences, about a fifth of them singletons. Study-wide points: Authors proposed each seasonal influenza vaccination draws in few new T cells.

There are 16 residues in the CDR3. Germline lookup yields CDR1 MNHNS and CDR2 SASEGT. The V gene end was trimmed by 6 bases and the J gene end by 1 base; junction bases not matched to a gene: 9. The J gene is TRBJ2-1, the V gene TRBV6-1; TRBD1 aligns across 7 bases. This TCR was recovered from a man aged 50 or older who received an inactivated influenza vaccine. Specimen: PBMCs from blood, collected less than 6 days after vaccination. CDR3 sequence reads: CASSLTGALSYNEQFF. The DNA of the CDR3 is TGTGCCAGCAGCCTAACAGGGGCCTTATCCTACAATGAGCAGTTCTTC.